The 17 T cell receptor beta chains presented below share a single source sample, sequenced in a study of blood T cell repertoires in COVID-19. Assay used: immunoSEQ multiplex PCR; TCRdb lists only in-frame clones, some missing. The sample holds about 100,000 clones; about 89% are singletons and the top ten take about 18%. The sample taken for sequencing was peripheral blood. These TCRs come from a man in his forties or fifties with acute or convalescent COVID-19.

The V gene is TRBV9, the J gene TRBJ2-1; 13 nucleotides match TRBD2. The CDR3 runs 17 residues. V lost 0 bases to trimming and J lost 7 bases; unmatched junction nucleotides: 7. Germline V lookup: CDR1 SGDLS, CDR2 YYNGEE. Here the CDR3 reads CASSVDTSGGVRNEQFF. The CDR3 DNA follows: TGTGCCAGCAGCGTAGACACTAGCGGGGGGGTCCGGAATGAGCAGTTCTTC.

This sequence joins TRBV27 and TRBJ1-1; 7 bases agree with TRBD1. The CDR3 has 15 residues. Per the germline V gene, CDR1 is MNHEY and CDR2 is SMNVEV (reference sequence). V lost 6 bases and J lost 1; bases outside the gene matches: 8. CDR3 region: CASRTSTGRNTEAFF. For the CDR3, the DNA is TGTGCCAGCAGGACCTCGACAGGGCGGAACACTGAAGCTTTCTTT.

This clone was counted between two and nine times. The V call is TRBV6-4, the J call TRBJ1-1; no clear D. Germline CDR1 reads MRHNA; CDR2 reads SNTAGT. The CDR3 sequence is 15 residues long. Trimming pared 0 bases from V and 10 bases from J, leaving 18 bases between. CDR3 loop: CASSDSEGISPRAFF. In nucleotides, the CDR3 is TGTGCCAGCAGTGACTCGGAAGGAATTAGCCCTAGAGCTTTCTTT.

The chain joins TRBV6-2 or TRBV6-3 to TRBJ1-2, with D possibly TRBD1 on 5 matching bases. V gave up 6 bases and J gave up 8 bases, with 13 bases separating them. The CDR3 extends over 12 amino acids. Looked up from germline, CDR1 is MNHEY and CDR2 is SVGEGT. The CDR3 DNA reads as TGTGCCAGCAGCGACAGTGCTATCGGCTACACCTTC. This gives the protein CASSDSAIGYTF.

The chain links TRBV28 to TRBJ2-7, with 8 bases aligning to TRBD1. CDR1 and CDR2 (germline): MDHEN, SYDVKM. J was trimmed by 0 bases and V by 5 bases; bases with no gene match: 6. The CDR3 contains 15 residues. The CDR3 DNA follows: TGTGCCAGCAGTCCAGGGGGCGAAAGCTCCTACGAGCAGTACTTC. Translated: CASSPGGESSYEQYF.

There are a few counts of this clone. The J gene is TRBJ1-2, the V gene TRBV7-2; 10 positions match TRBD1. The V gene's germline CDR1 is SGHTA and CDR2 FQGNSA. The CDR3 contains 16 residues. V lost 5 bases to trimming and J lost 7 bases; unmatched junction nucleotides: 13. CDR3 in DNA: TGTGCCAGCAGCCGCTCGTCCGGGACAGGGGTCTTTGGCTACACCTTC. Translation: CASSRSSGTGVFGYTF.

J is TRBJ2-2 and V is TRBV27; D gene uncertain. Germline assignment: CDR1 MNHEY and CDR2 SMNVEV (reference sequence). The CDR3 contains 12 residues. V shed 3 bases and J shed 5 bases, with 4 bases lying between them. The CDR3 DNA is TGTGCCAGCAGTTTTTTAACCGGGGAGCTGTTTTTT. This sequence encodes CASSFLTGELFF.

The chain has TRBV29-1 and TRBJ2-1; the match to TRBD2 covers 11 bases. V shed 4 bases and J 0 bases; nucleotides not matched to a gene: 8. Germline loops: CDR1 SQVTM, CDR2 ANQGSEA. There are 17 residues in the CDR3. The CDR3 nucleotides are TGCAGCGTTGTAGGGGCTAGCGGGGGGAGCTCCTACAATGAGCAGTTCTTC. The encoded protein is CSVVGASGGSSYNEQFF.

The chain combines TRBV28 with TRBJ2-7, with no clear D. Trimming shortened V by 2 bases and J by 6 bases, and 5 bases separated the two germline ends. This CDR3 comprises 11 residues. Per germline, CDR1 MDHEN and CDR2 SYDVKM. This chain's CDR3 is CASSLRSEQYF. CDR3 coding DNA: TGTGCCAGCAGTTTAAGGAGCGAGCAGTACTTC.

The chain carries TRBV11-3 and TRBJ2-1, with a weak D call TRBD1 (5 bases). The CDR3 loop spans 14 amino acids. Trimming took off 7 bases at V and 0 bases at J, with 10 bases between the two ends. Germline-derived CDR1 and CDR2 are SGHNT and YENEEA. In DNA form, the CDR3 reads TGTGCCAGCACCCAAACAGGCTCCTACAATGAGCAGTTCTTC. Translation: CASTQTGSYNEQFF. The full variable domain, in which reference TRBV11-3 and TRBJ2-1 provide the parts outside the CDR3, is EAGVVQSPRYKIIEKKQPVAFWCNPISGHNTLYWYLQNLGQGPELLIRYENEEAVDDSQLPKDRFSAERLKGVDSTLKIQPAELGDSAVYLCASTQTGSYNEQFFGPGTRLTVL.

The gene calls are TRBV9 and TRBJ1-3; D is undetermined. This CDR3 spans 14 amino acids. V was trimmed by 0 bases and J by 4 bases, leaving 8 bases between them. In germline, CDR1 is SGDLS, CDR2 YYNGEE. As DNA, the CDR3 is TGTGCCAGCAGCGTAGGGGCAGCCGGAAACACCATATATTTT. It translates to CASSVGAAGNTIYF.

The chain links TRBV7-3 to TRBJ2-2; D is perhaps TRBD1 (6 bases). The CDR3 runs 15 residues. Trimming took off 2 bases at V and 1 base at J, with 8 bases between the two ends. Germline V CDR1 and CDR2: SGHTA, FQGTGA. The CDR3 coding sequence is TGTGCCAGCAGCTTATTAGGGGGGAACACCGGGGAGCTGTTTTTT. Translation gives CASSLLGGNTGELFF.

The rearrangement links TRBV7-2 to TRBJ1-3; no reliable D call. V was shortened by 8 bases and J by 0 bases, with 11 bases between the two germline ends. Germline lookup yields CDR1 SGHTA and CDR2 FQGNSA. The CDR3 length is 14 residues. The CDR3 region is CASLKQVSGNTIYF. CDR3 nucleotides: TGTGCCAGCCTGAAACAAGTCTCTGGAAACACCATATATTTT.

The chain employs TRBV10-1 and TRBJ1-5; 7 nucleotides line up with TRBD1. The ends lost 8 bases at V and 4 bases at J; junction bases unmatched: 8. Germline loops: CDR1 WNHNN, CDR2 SYGVQD (reference sequence). The CDR3 length is 14 residues. The CDR3 coding sequence is TGCGCCAGCCTGGAGGGGGCTGCGAATCAGCCCCAGCATTTT. Its translation: CASLEGAANQPQHF.

The V and J genes are TRBV3-1 (or the pseudogene TRBV3-2) and TRBJ2-1; no definite D call. The CDR3 length is 14 residues. Trimming took 0 bases from V and 7 from J, leaving 10 bases between them. Germline lookup yields CDR1 LGHDT and CDR2 YNNKEL (reference sequence). In DNA form, the CDR3 reads TGTGCCAGCAGCCAAGACCCCTTTTTGAATGAGCAGTTCTTC. Protein: CASSQDPFLNEQFF.

The chain links TRBV3-1 (or the pseudogene TRBV3-2) to TRBJ1-2; TRBD1 aligns across 9 bases. Germline V gene lookup returns CDR1 LGHDT and CDR2 YNNKEL (reference sequence). Trimming at V came to 3 bases and at J to 7 bases, leaving 18 bases not matched to a gene. This CDR3 comprises 18 residues. CDR3 nucleotide sequence: TGTGCCAGCAGCCAGAGAGGGGCTAGGGGGACAGGGTCGCGTGGCTACACCTTC. Amino acids: CASSQRGARGTGSRGYTF.

This chain links TRBV2 with TRBJ1-5; possibly TRBD1 for D (5 bases). Germline V gene data show CDR1 as SNHLY and CDR2 as FYNNEI. Trimming removed 4 bases from V and 2 bases from J, with 9 bases in between. This CDR3 is 14 amino acids long. As DNA, the CDR3 is TGTGCCAGCAGTGCCGAACAGGGCAATCAGCCCCAGCATTTT. Encoded protein: CASSAEQGNQPQHF. The full variable domain, rest sourced from reference TRBV2 and TRBJ1-5, is EPEVTQTPSHQVTQMGQEVILRCVPISNHLYFYWYRQILGQKVEFLVSFYNNEISEKSEIFDDQFSVERPDGSNFTLKIRSTKLEDSAMYFCASSAEQGNQPQHFGDGTRLSIL.